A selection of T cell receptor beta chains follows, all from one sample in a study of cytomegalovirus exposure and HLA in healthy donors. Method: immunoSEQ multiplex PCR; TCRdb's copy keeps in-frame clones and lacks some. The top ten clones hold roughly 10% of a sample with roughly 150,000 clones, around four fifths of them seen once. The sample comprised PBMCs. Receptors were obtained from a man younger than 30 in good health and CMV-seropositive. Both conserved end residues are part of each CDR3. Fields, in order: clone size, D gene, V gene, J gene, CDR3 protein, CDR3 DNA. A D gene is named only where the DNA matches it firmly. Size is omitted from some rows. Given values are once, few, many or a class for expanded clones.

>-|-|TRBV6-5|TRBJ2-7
CASSYSTGSLYYEQYF
TGTGCCAGCAGTTACTCGACCGGGTCATTGTATTACGAGCAGTACTTC
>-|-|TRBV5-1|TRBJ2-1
CASSLSRTSGNEQFF
TGCGCCAGCAGCTTGAGTAGGACATCCGGGAATGAGCAGTTCTTC
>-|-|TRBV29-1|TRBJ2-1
CSVEVWASAYNEQFF
TGCAGCGTTGAAGTTTGGGCATCGGCATACAATGAGCAGTTCTTC
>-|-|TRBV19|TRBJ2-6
CASSLRQNSGANVLTF
TGTGCCAGTAGTCTAAGACAGAACTCTGGGGCCAACGTCCTGACTTTC
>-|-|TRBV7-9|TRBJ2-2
CASSPGSGGELFF
TGTGCCAGCAGCCCTGGATCAGGCGGGGAGCTGTTTTTT
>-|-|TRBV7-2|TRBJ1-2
CASSLVFRGENGYTF
TGTGCCAGCAGCTTAGTTTTCAGGGGTGAAAATGGCTACACCTTC
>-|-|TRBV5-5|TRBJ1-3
CASRNLGPSSGNTIYF
TGTGCCAGCAGGAACTTGGGCCCCAGCTCTGGAAACACCATATATTTT
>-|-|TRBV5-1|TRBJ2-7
CASSLAVRSGEQYF
TGCGCCAGCAGCTTGGCCGTTAGATCGGGCGAGCAGTACTTC
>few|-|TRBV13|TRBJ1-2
CASSLGPQGEGGYTF
TGTGCCAGCAGCTTAGGCCCACAGGGAGAGGGTGGCTACACCTTC
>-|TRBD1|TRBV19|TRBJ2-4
CASSTRQGRNIQYF
TGTGCCAGTAGTACCCGACAGGGGCGAAACATTCAGTACTTC
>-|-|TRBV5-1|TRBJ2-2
CASSSTIGAGTGELFF
TGCGCCAGCAGCTCTACAATTGGGGCGGGGACCGGGGAGCTGTTTTTT
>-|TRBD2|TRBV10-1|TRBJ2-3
CASSESISSSGSTDTQYF
TGCGCCAGCAGTGAGTCGATTTCTTCTAGCGGGTCCACAGATACGCAGTATTTT
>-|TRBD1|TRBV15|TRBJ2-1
CATAAGGPNNEQFF
TGTGCCACGGCAGCAGGGGGACCTAACAATGAGCAGTTCTTC
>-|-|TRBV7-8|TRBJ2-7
CASSLAGDYEQYF
TGTGCCAGCAGCTTAGCAGGGGACTACGAGCAGTACTTC
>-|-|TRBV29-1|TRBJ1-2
CSVLGGTGYTF
TGCAGCGTCCTGGGGGGTACTGGCTACACCTTC
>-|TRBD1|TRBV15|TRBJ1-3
CATSSDRSVANTIYF
TGTGCCACCAGCTCGGACAGGAGTGTGGCAAACACCATATATTTT
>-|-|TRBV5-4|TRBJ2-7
CASSFTVGGPREQYF
TGTGCCAGCAGCTTCACAGTGGGGGGGCCCCGGGAGCAGTACTTC
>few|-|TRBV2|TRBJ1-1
CASKDAIANTEAFF
TGTGCCAGCAAGGATGCGATAGCGAACACTGAAGCTTTCTTT
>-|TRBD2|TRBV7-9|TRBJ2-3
CASRTSGEADTQYF
TGTGCCAGCAGGACTAGCGGTGAAGCAGATACGCAGTATTTT
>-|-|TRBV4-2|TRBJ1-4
CASSQEGRPATNEKLFF
TGTGCCAGCAGCCAAGAGGGGCGGCCTGCAACTAATGAAAAACTGTTTTTT
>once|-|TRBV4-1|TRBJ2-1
CASSQGLSYNEQFF
TGCGCCAGCAGCCAGGGGCTCTCCTACAATGAGCAGTTCTTC
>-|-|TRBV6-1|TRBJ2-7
CASSEAWGPNNYEQYF
TGTGCCAGCAGTGAAGCATGGGGGCCCAACAACTACGAGCAGTACTTC
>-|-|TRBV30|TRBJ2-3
CARSRGRGGGLAQYF
TGTGCCCGGAGCCGGGGCAGGGGAGGGGGTCTGGCGCAGTATTTT
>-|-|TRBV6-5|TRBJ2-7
CASSPLPVTYEQYF
TGTGCCAGCAGCCCCTTACCGGTGACCTACGAGCAGTACTTC
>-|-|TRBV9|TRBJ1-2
CASSVAGGYSNYGYTF
TGTGCCAGCAGCGTAGCTGGGGGCTATTCTAACTATGGCTACACCTTC
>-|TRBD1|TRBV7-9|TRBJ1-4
CASSPTPGQGDEKLFF
TGTGCCAGCAGCCCGACGCCCGGACAGGGCGATGAAAAACTGTTTTTT
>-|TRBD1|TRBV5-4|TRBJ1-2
CASSTDRVQYGYTF
TGTGCCAGCAGCACAGACAGGGTACAGTATGGCTACACCTTC
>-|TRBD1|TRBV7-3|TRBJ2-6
CASSTGDGANVLTF
TGTGCCAGCAGCACAGGGGATGGGGCCAACGTCCTGACTTTC
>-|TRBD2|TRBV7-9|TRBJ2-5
CASSSAGRAGGAETQYF
TGTGCCAGCAGCTCAGCGGGCAGAGCGGGAGGGGCGGAGACCCAGTACTTC
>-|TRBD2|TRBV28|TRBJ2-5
CASNILAEETQYF
TGTGCCAGCAATATCCTAGCGGAAGAGACCCAGTACTTC
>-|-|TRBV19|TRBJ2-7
CASTTMSGNEQYF
TGTGCCAGTACCACGATGAGTGGTAACGAGCAGTACTTC
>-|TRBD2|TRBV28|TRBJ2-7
CASSTTSGSPHEQYF
TGTGCCAGCAGCACGACTAGCGGGAGTCCCCACGAGCAGTACTTC
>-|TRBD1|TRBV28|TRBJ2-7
CASSSQTGAGRVYEQYF
TGTGCCAGCAGTTCGCAGACAGGGGCGGGTCGGGTCTACGAGCAGTACTTC
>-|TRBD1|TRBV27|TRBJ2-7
CASNRLSPGQGLYEQYF
TGTGCCAGTAACCGCTTATCTCCGGGACAGGGGCTGTACGAGCAGTACTTC
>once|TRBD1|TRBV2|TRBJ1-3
CASRSTGTGYSGSTIYF
TGTGCCAGCAGATCTACCGGGACAGGGTACTCTGGAAGCACCATATATTTT
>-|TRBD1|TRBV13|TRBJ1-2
CASRTGTGMNYGYTF
TGTGCCAGCAGGACCGGGACAGGGATGAACTATGGCTACACCTTC
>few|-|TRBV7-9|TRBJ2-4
CASSSGTPLAKNIQYF
TGTGCCAGCAGCTCAGGCACGCCACTAGCCAAAAACATTCAGTACTTC
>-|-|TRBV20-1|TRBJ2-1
CSATPGGEQFF
TGCAGTGCAACGCCCGGGGGTGAGCAGTTCTTC
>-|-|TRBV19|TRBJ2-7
CASSMGTSTYEQYF
TGTGCCAGTAGTATGGGGACATCAACCTACGAGCAGTACTTC